This T cell receptor (beta chain) was retrieved from a study of blood T cell repertoires in COVID-19. Across the whole study: Acute-phase and convalescent COVID-19 samples originated in the United States, Italy and Spain.

The germline V gene has CDR1 SEHNR and CDR2 FQNEAQ (reference sequence). The V and J ends lost 2 bases and 6 bases respectively, with 11 bases between them. The CDR3 runs 13 residues. As handled by the study authors: By means of reference gene primer amplification, nucleated cell counts were estimated. The table came from immunoSEQ multiplex PCR; TCRdb's copy has only in-frame clones and leaves some out. V and J calls and clone size follow that table, whereas D and trimming were derived from the DNA. The profile shows about 220,000 clones, 80% to 90% of them singletons. The sequence was collected from a woman in her fifties or sixties with acute or convalescent COVID-19. The genes are TRBV7-9 and TRBJ2-7, with D perhaps TRBD2 (6 bases). The sequencing input was peripheral blood. This chain's CDR3 is CASSLFGGGEQYF. The DNA for the CDR3 is TGTGCCAGCAGCTTATTTGGGGGAGGCGAGCAGTACTTC.